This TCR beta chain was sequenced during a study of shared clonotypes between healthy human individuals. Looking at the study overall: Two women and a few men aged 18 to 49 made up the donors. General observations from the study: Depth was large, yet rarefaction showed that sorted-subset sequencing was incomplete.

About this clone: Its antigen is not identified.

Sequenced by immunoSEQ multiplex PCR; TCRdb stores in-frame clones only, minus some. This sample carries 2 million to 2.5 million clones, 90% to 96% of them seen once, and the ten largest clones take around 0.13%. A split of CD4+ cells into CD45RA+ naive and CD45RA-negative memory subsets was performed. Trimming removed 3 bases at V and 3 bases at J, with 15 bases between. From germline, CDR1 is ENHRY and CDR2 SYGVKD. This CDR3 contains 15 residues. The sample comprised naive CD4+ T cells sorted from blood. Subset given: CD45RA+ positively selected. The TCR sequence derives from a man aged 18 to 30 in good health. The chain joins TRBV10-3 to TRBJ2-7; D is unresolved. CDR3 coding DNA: TGTGCCATCAGTGAAGGGTCACTGATCAACTACGAGCAGTACTTC. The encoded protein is CAISEGSLINYEQYF.